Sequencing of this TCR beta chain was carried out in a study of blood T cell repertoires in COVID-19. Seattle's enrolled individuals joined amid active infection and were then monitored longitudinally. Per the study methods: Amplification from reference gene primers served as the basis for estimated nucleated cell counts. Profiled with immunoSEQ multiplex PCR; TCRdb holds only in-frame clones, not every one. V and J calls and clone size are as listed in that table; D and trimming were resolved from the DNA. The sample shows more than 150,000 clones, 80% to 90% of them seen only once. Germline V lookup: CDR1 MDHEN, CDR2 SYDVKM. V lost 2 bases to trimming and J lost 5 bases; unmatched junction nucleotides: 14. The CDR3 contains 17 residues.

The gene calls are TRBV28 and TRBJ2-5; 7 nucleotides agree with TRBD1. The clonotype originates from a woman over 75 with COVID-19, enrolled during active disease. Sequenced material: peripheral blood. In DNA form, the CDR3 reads TGTGCCAGCAGTTTAGATCCCCGCACAGGGGCTTTTGAGACCCAGTACTTC. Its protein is CASSLDPRTGAFETQYF.